This T cell receptor beta chain was sequenced for a study of blood T cells in healthy people across ages. Study results and limitations: Diversity was higher, and naive CD4+ cells more numerous, in long-lived donors than in aged donors.

A word on this clonotype: As yet, its antigen is unknown.

Next came a second PCR, run for about 6 to 12 cycles, which used a sample-barcoded 5' primer along with a J-beta primer mix. Each cDNA was tagged by a template-switch adaptor containing 12 random nucleotides. TCRdb reprocessed the 5' RACE reads via MiXCR and lists one record per CDR3 protein. The profile covers approximately 810,000 distinct CDR3 sequences, with more than 25% appearing a single time and around 15% taken by the ten largest. V lost 4 bases to trimming and J lost 5 bases; unmatched junction nucleotides: 12. The germline V gene encodes CDR1 MNHNS and CDR2 SASEGT. The CDR3 is 16 residues long.

The chain joins TRBV6-1 to TRBJ2-5; 8 bases line up with TRBD2. Sequenced sample: blood. This clonotype originated in a woman aged 80 or over in good health. CDR3 in DNA: TGTGCCAGCAGTGCTGGACTAGCACTCGTGAGGGAGACCCAGTACTTC. This encodes CASSAGLALVRETQYF.